This TCR beta chain was retrieved from a study of cytomegalovirus exposure and HLA in healthy donors. As for this clone: The antigen remains unidentified.

Study conclusions and caveats: It was reported that TCR beta sequences correctly inferred the HLA-A and HLA-B alleles for most subjects. When a later analysis compared HLA-associated TCR beta chains with equally common others, the HLA-associated chains turned out to be more clonally expanded and to have lower generation probabilities. It was only CMV serostatus that was available as immune exposure information. When the data were analyzed later, several of the most significant clusters appeared to be linked to common viral pathogens.

Germline V gives CDR1 SGHAT, CDR2 FQNNGV. The CDR3 runs to 16 residues. V lost 4 bases and J lost 13, with 25 bases in between. Vbeta (60) and Jbeta (13) primers were used in the PCR. Clones were sequenced by immunoSEQ multiplex PCR, and TCRdb holds only the in-frame ones, with some missing. This sample yields approximately 160,000 clones, of which under 70% are seen a single time; 2.5% to 3.5% belongs to the top ten. V usage is TRBV11-2 and J usage is TRBJ1-4; no reliable D call. Sequences were obtained from PBMCs. This receptor was identified in a woman in her 30s in good health and CMV-seropositive. The CDR3 loop reads CASSSYSSPGGLRLFF. The CDR3 bases are TGTGCCAGCAGCTCCTACAGTAGTCCCGGCGGGCTACGACTGTTTTTT.